This entry lists 21 T cell receptor beta chains sequenced from one sample in a study of blood T cells in healthy people across ages. Sample-barcoded 5' priming and a J-beta primer mix drove a second PCR of roughly 6 to 12 cycles. TCRdb independently ran MiXCR on the 5' RACE reads; one entry per CDR3 protein. The table shows more than 600,000 distinct CDR3 sequences, with 25% occurring only once. These same data were also listed under a study on T cells of mothers and their children.

The sample taken for sequencing was blood. Source of these receptors: a boy between 5 and 17 years old in good health.

The V call is TRBV29-1, the J call TRBJ1-1, with a tentative D call TRBD1 (6 bases). Trimming removed 6 bases from V and 0 bases from J, with 11 bases in between. The CDR3 loop spans 13 amino acids. CDR1 is SQVTM and CDR2 is ANQGSEA in the germline V gene. CDR3 coding DNA: TGCAGCGTCGGACAGAGGATGAACACTGAAGCTTTCTTT. It is translated as CSVGQRMNTEAFF.

This clonotype was recorded a few times. The chain links TRBV7-8 to TRBJ1-6; D is unresolved. Germline values: CDR1 SGHVS, CDR2 FQNEAQ. V lost 5 bases, J lost 5 bases, and 16 bases lay in between. The CDR3 runs to 16 residues. In nucleotides, the CDR3 is TGTGCCAGCAGCATCGGACTTTTTAATAATAATTCACCCCTCCACTTT. Protein: CASSIGLFNNNSPLHF.

In the case of this clonotype: A junction boundary mismatches the germline segment, possibly from a read error. The chain joins TRBV11-2 to TRBJ1-1; weak D call: TRBD1 (6 bases). This CDR3 has 16 residues. CDR1 is SGHAT, CDR2 FQNNGV, per germline. CDR3 residues: CASSVEQGLLNTEAFF. CDR3 in DNA: TGTGCCAGCAGCGTAGAACAGGGACTACTGAACACTGAAGCTTTCTTT.

V usage is TRBV20-1 and J usage is TRBJ2-7; 7 bases map to TRBD1. This CDR3 has 13 amino acids. Germline CDR1 reads DFQATT; CDR2 reads SNEGSKA (reference sequence). The J segment lost 5 bases and the V segment lost 2 bases, leaving 6 bases of the junction unmatched. The CDR3: CSARFPDRDEQYF. Written as DNA, the CDR3 is TGCAGTGCTAGATTTCCAGACAGGGACGAGCAGTACTTC.

The chain is built from TRBV4-3 and TRBJ2-5; tentatively, D is TRBD2 (5 bases). The CDR3 spans 16 residues. The germline gives CDR1 LGHNA, CDR2 YSLEER. Between the trimmed V and J ends, which lost 3 bases and 2 bases, there was a span of 16 bases. CDR3 residues: CASSHTVSRGQETQYF. For the CDR3, the DNA is TGCGCCAGCAGCCACACGGTCTCCCGGGGTCAAGAGACCCAGTACTTC.

This clonotype came up once. The chain couples TRBV5-6 to TRBJ2-3; D gene ambiguous. This CDR3 contains 14 residues. The V gene's germline CDR1 is SGHDT and CDR2 YYEEEE. V was clipped by 2 bases and J by 1 base, with 8 bases between them. CDR3 loop: CASSFFRGTDTQYF. As DNA, the CDR3 is TGTGCCAGCAGCTTTTTCAGAGGCACAGATACGCAGTATTTT.

The rearrangement uses TRBV5-1 and TRBJ2-7; the D gene is possibly TRBD2 (6 bases). Germline V gene sequence: CDR1 SGHRS, CDR2 YFSETQ. This CDR3 has 15 amino acids. V lost 4 bases, J lost 6 bases, and 20 bases lay in between. CDR3 sequence reads: CASSPSPGPEGEQYF. The CDR3 bases are TGCGCCAGCAGCCCTTCCCCGGGACCGGAGGGCGAGCAGTACTTC.

The chain couples TRBV4-2 to TRBJ2-1, with TRBD2 identical over 11 bases. Germline-derived CDR1 and CDR2 are LGHNA and YNFKEQ. The CDR3 totals 16 residues. V lost 3 bases to trimming and J lost 7 bases; unmatched junction nucleotides: 8. DNA of the CDR3: TGTGCCAGCAGCCAGATGACTAGCGGGAATGGAAATGAGCAGTTCTTC. It encodes CASSQMTSGNGNEQFF.

V is TRBV29-1 and J is TRBJ2-1, with 14 nucleotides matching TRBD2. CDR3 length equals 16 residues. Germline lookup yields CDR1 SQVTM and CDR2 ANQGSEA. Trimming removed 6 bases from V and 9 bases from J; junction bases left unmatched: 13. CDR3 coding DNA: TGCAGCGTACCGGGACTAGCGGGAGTGGTAAGGGGTGAGCAGTTCTTC. It codes for CSVPGLAGVVRGEQFF.

The DNA of the CDR3 is TGTGCCAGCAGTTTCCCAGGGATGCCTGAAGCTTTCTTT. Translated, it gives CASSFPGMPEAFF. This chain links TRBV27 with TRBJ1-1, with TRBD1 as a possible D gene (5 bases). Trimming removed 3 bases at V and 6 bases at J, with 11 bases between. Per germline, CDR1 MNHEY and CDR2 SMNVEV (reference sequence). The CDR3 length is 13 residues.

J is TRBJ1-5 and V is TRBV24-1, with D uncertain. V was pared by 8 bases and J by 7 bases, with 17 bases between. This CDR3 has 14 amino acids. The germline CDR1 and CDR2 sequences are KGHDR and SFDVKD. The CDR3 DNA is TGTGCCACCACCCCCGAATTAAGAAAGCAGCCCCAGCATTTT. This translates into CATTPELRKQPQHF.

V gene TRBV29-1 combines with J gene TRBJ1-3, with D maybe TRBD1 (5 bases). Germline V gene data show CDR1 as SQVTM and CDR2 as ANQGSEA. Trimming stripped 5 bases from V and 9 bases from J, with 17 bases between. The CDR3 is 13 amino acids. Written as DNA, the CDR3 is TGCAGCGTTTTACTCCGGGACTCCACCACCATATATTTT. This translates into CSVLLRDSTTIYF.

The V and J genes are TRBV12-5 and TRBJ1-1; 7 bases align to TRBD1. The germline V gene has CDR1 LGHNT and CDR2 FRNRAP. CDR3 length: 15 residues. J lost 0 bases, V lost 0 bases, and 1 base had no gene match. CDR3 nucleotides: TGTGCTAGTGGTTTGGTGGGACAGCTGAACACTGAAGCTTTCTTT. Its translation is CASGLVGQLNTEAFF.

The genes are TRBV20-1 and TRBJ2-5; TRBD1 agrees at 8 bases. Trimming took 6 bases from V and 5 from J; bases not matched to a gene: 14. Per germline, CDR1 DFQATT and CDR2 SNEGSKA (reference sequence). This CDR3 region has 15 residues. The CDR3 region is CSARRTGFDRETQYF. CDR3 bases: TGCAGTGCCCGAAGGACAGGGTTTGATCGGGAGACCCAGTACTTC.

CDR3 in amino acids: CASSSAPATQYF. CDR3 DNA sequence: TGTGCCAGCAGTTCCGCCCCGGCGACCCAGTACTTC. The J gene is TRBJ2-5, the V gene TRBV12-3 or TRBV12-4, with unresolved D. This CDR3 has 12 amino acids. The V gene lost 4 bases and the J gene lost 7 bases, with 10 bases spanning the gap.

The chain uses TRBV5-4 and TRBJ2-3; TRBD2 matches 7 bases. V lost 4 bases, J lost 2 bases, and 13 bases stayed unmatched. Germline V gives CDR1 SGHNT, CDR2 YYREEE (reference sequence). The CDR3 has 17 amino acids. CDR3 DNA: TGTGCCAGCAGCCCGTCCTTTGGACTAGAGAACACAGATACGCAGTATTTT. Translation gives CASSPSFGLENTDTQYF.

This chain links TRBV20-1 with TRBJ1-5, with D unclear. This CDR3 region has 12 residues. The germline V and J ends were trimmed by 3 bases and 5 bases, with 8 bases remaining between them. In germline, CDR1 is DFQATT, CDR2 SNEGSKA (reference sequence). The CDR3 is CSASGGDQPQHF. The DNA of the CDR3 is TGCAGTGCTAGTGGAGGCGATCAGCCCCAGCATTTT.

The J gene is TRBJ2-5, the V gene TRBV11-2, with TRBD2 matching 8 bases. The V and J ends lost 1 base and 2 bases, in that order; junction bases with no gene match: 3. Germline values: CDR1 SGHAT, CDR2 FQNNGV. The CDR3 totals 15 residues. The CDR3: CASSLGTSLQETQYF. The DNA for the CDR3 is TGTGCCAGCAGCTTAGGGACTAGCCTACAAGAGACCCAGTACTTC.

The V call is TRBV4-1, the J call TRBJ1-5; no clear D. The V end lost 1 base, the J end lost 8 bases, and 9 bases lay between the germline ends. Looked up from germline, CDR1 is MGHRA and CDR2 is YSYEKL. This CDR3 is built from 13 residues. The CDR3 DNA reads TGCGCCAGCAGCCAAGGGATTGGGAAGCCCCAGCATTTT. It encodes CASSQGIGKPQHF.

This chain uses TRBV11-2 with TRBJ1-2; TRBD1 might be the D (6 bases). Per germline, CDR1 SGHAT and CDR2 FQNNGV. The CDR3 is 15 residues long. Trimming shortened V by 1 base and J by 8 bases, and 17 bases separated the two germline ends. CDR3 sequence (DNA): TGTGCCAGCAGCTTAGTCAACGGGGGGCGGGAGGGCTACACCTTC. This codes for CASSLVNGGREGYTF.

For this clonotype: The germline gene is not matched at one end of the junction; a read error may be the cause. CDR3 DNA sequence: TGTGCCAACAGCGACGGGACTAGCGGGAGGTGGGGGGGCACAGATACGCAGTATTTT. Translated: CANSDGTSGRWGGTDTQYF. The rearrangement uses TRBV5-4 and TRBJ2-3; 15 nucleotides line up with TRBD2. The germline V gene encodes CDR1 SGHNT and CDR2 YYREEE (reference sequence). The length of the CDR3 is 19 residues.